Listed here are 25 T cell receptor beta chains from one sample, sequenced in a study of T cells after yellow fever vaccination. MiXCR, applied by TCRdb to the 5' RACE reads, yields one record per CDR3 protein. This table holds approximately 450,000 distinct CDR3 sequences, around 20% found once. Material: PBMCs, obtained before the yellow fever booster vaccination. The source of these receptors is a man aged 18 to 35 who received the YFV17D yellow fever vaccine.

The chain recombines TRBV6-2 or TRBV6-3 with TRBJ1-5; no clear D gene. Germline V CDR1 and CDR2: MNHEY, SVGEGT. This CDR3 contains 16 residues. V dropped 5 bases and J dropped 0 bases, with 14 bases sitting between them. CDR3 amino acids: CASSNLLTRSNQPQHF. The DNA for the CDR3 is TGTGCCAGCAGTAACCTTCTGACACGTAGCAATCAGCCCCAGCATTTT.

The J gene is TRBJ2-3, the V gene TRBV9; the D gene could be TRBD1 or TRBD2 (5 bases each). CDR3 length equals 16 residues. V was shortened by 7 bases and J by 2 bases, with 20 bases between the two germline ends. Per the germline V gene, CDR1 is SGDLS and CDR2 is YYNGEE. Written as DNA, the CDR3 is TGTGCCAGCCGACCCCTACCGACAGCGGCCACAGATACGCAGTATTTT. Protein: CASRPLPTAATDTQYF. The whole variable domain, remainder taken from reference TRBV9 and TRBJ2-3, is DSGVTQTPKHLITATGQRVTLRCSPRSGDLSVYWYQQSLDQGLQFLIQYYNGEERAKGNILERFSAQQFPDLHSELNLSSLELGDSALYFCASRPLPTAATDTQYFGPGTRLTVL.

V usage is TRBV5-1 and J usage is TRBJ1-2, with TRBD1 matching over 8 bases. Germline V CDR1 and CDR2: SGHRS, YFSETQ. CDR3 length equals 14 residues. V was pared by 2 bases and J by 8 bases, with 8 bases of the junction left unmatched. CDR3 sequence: CASSLQGGRGGYTF. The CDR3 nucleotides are TGCGCCAGCAGCTTACAGGGGGGACGAGGCGGCTACACCTTC.

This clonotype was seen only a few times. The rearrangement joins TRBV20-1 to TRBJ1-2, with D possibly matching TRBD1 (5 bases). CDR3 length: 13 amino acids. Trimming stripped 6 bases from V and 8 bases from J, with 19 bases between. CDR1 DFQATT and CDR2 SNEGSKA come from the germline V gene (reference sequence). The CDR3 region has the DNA TGCAGTGCCCTGCCCCCGGGGCGATGGGGCTACACCTTC. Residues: CSALPPGRWGYTF.

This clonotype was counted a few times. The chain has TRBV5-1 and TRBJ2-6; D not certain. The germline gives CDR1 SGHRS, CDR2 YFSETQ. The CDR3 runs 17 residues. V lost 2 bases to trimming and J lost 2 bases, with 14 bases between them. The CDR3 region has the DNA TGCGCCAGCAGCTTAGACTCTGTAGTTGCTGGGGCCAACGTCCTGACTTTC. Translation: CASSLDSVVAGANVLTF.

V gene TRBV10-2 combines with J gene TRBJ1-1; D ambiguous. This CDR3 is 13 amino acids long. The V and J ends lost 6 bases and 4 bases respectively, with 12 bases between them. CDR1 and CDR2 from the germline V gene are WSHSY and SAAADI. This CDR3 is CASSGTVGTEAFF. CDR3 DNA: TGCGCCAGCAGCGGCACAGTAGGCACTGAAGCTTTCTTT.

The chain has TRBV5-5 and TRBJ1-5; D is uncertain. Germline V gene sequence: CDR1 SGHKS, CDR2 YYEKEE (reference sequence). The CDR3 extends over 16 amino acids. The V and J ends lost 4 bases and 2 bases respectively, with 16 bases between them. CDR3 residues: CASSPRRFSGNQPQHF. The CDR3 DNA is TGTGCCAGCAGCCCTCGCAGGTTTTCGGGCAATCAGCCCCAGCATTTT.

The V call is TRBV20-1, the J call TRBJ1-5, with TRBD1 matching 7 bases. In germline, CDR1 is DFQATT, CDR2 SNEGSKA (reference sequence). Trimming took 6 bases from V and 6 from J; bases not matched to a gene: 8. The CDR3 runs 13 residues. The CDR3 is CSANDRVAQPQHF. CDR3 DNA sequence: TGCAGTGCCAACGACAGGGTCGCTCAGCCCCAGCATTTT.

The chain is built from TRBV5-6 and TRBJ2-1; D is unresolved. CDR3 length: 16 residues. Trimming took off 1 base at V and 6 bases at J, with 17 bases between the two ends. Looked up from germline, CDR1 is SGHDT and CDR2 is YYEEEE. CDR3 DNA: TGTGCCAGCAGCTTGCGGGTTCTGCGGTGGGGCAATGAGCAGTTCTTC. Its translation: CASSLRVLRWGNEQFF.

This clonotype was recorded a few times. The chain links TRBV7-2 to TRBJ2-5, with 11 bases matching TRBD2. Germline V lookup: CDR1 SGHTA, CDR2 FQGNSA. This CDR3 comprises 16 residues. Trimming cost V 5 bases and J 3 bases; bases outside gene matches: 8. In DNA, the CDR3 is TGTGCCAGCAGCCCTACCCCACTAGCGGGGGAAGAGACCCAGTACTTC. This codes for CASSPTPLAGEETQYF. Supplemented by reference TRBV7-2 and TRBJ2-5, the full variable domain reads GAGVSQSPSNKVTEKGKDVELRCDPISGHTALYWYRQSLGQGLEFLIYFQGNSAPDKSGLPSDRFSAERTGGSVSTLTIQRTQQEDSAVYLCASSPTPLAGEETQYFGPGTRLLVL.

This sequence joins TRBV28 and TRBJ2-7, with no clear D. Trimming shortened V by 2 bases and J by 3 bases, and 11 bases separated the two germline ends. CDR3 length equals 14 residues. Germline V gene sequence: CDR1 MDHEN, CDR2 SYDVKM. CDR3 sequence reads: CASSLGGRNYEQYV. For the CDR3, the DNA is TGTGCCAGCAGTTTAGGCGGACGGAACTACGAGCAGTACGTC.

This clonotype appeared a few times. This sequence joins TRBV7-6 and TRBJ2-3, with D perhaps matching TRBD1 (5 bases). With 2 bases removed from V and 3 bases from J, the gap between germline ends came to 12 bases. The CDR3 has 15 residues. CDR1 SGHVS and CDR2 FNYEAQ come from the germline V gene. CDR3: CASSLSGQRTDTQYF. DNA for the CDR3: TGTGCCAGCAGCTTATCCGGACAACGGACAGATACGCAGTATTTT.

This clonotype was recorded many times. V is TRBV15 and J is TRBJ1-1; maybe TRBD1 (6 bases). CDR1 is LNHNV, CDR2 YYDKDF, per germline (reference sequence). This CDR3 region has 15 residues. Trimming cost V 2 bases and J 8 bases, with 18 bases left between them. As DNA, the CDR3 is TGTGCCACCAGCAGAAAGGACAGCAATAAACCAGAAGCTTTCTTT. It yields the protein CATSRKDSNKPEAFF.

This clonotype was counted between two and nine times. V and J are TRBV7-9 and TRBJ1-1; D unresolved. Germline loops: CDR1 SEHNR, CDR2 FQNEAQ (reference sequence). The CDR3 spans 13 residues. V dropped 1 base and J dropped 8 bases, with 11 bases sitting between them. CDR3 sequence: CASSLEVGMEAFF. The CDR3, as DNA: TGTGCCAGCAGCTTAGAAGTGGGGATGGAAGCTTTCTTT. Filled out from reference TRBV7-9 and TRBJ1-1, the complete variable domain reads DTGVSQNPRHKITKRGQNVTFRCDPISEHNRLYWYRQTLGQGPEFLTYFQNEAQLEKSRLLSDRFSAERPKGSFSTLEIQRTEQGDSAMYLCASSLEVGMEAFFGQGTRLTVV.

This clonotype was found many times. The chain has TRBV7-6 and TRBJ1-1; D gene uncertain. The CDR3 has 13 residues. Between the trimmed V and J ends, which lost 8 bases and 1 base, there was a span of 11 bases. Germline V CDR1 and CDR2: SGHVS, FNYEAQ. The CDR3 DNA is TGTGCCAGCCTCGGCGCCTCGAACACTGAAGCTTTCTTT. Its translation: CASLGASNTEAFF.

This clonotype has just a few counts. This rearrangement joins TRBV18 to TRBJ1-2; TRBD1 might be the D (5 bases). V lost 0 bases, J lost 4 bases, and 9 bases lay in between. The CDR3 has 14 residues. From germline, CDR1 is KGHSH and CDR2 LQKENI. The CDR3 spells CASSPPGRVYGYTF. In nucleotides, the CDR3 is TGTGCCAGCTCACCACCGGGACGGGTCTATGGCTACACCTTC.

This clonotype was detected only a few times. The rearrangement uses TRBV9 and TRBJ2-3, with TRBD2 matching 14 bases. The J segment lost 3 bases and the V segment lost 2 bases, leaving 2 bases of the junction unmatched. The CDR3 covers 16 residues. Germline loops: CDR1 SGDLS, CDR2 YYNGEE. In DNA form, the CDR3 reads TGTGCCAGCAGCGTTGGGACTAGCGGGGGTACAGATACGCAGTATTTT. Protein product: CASSVGTSGGTDTQYF.

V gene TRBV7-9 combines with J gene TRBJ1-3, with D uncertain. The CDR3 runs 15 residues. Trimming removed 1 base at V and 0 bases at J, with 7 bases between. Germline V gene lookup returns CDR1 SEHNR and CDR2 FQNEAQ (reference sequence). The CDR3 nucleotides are TGTGCCAGCAGCTTAGGAACAGTCTCTGGAAACACCATATATTTT. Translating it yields CASSLGTVSGNTIYF. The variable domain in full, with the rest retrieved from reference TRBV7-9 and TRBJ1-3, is DTGVSQNPRHKITKRGQNVTFRCDPISEHNRLYWYRQTLGQGPEFLTYFQNEAQLEKSRLLSDRFSAERPKGSFSTLEIQRTEQGDSAMYLCASSLGTVSGNTIYFGEGSWLTVV.

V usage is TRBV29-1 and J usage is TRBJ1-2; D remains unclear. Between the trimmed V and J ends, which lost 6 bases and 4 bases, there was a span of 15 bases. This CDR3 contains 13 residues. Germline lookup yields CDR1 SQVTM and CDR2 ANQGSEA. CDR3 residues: CSVEAEGSYGYTF. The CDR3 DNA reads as TGCAGCGTCGAGGCGGAGGGAAGCTATGGCTACACCTTC.

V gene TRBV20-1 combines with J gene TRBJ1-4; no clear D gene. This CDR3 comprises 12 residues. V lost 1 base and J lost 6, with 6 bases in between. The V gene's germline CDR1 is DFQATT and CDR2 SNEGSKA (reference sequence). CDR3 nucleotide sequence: TGCAGTGCTAGAGGGGTCGATGAAAAACTGTTTTTT. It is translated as CSARGVDEKLFF.

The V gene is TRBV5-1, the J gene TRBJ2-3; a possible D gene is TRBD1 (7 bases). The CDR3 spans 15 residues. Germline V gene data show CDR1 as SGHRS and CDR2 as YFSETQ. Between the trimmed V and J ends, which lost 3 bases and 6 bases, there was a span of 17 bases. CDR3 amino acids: CASSSPEGAGDTQYF. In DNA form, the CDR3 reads TGCGCCAGCAGCTCCCCCGAGGGGGCGGGGGATACGCAGTATTTT.

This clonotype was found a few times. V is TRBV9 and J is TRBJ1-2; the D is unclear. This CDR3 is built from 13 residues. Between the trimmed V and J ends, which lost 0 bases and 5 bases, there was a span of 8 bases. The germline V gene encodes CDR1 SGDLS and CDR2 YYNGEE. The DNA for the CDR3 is TGTGCCAGCAGCGTAGACGTAGGGTATGGCTACACCTTC. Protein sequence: CASSVDVGYGYTF.

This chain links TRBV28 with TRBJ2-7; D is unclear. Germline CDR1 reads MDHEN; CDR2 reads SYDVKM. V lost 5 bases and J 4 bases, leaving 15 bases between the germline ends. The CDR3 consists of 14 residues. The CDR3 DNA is TGTGCCAGCAGTCCCTCTTCAACCGGGTACGAGCAGTACGTC. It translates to CASSPSSTGYEQYV.

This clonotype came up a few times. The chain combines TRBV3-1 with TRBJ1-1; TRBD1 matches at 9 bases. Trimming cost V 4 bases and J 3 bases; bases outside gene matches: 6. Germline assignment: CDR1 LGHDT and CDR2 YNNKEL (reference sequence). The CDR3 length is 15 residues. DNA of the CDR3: TGTGCCAGCAGCCCAAAACAGGGGGCGTACACTGAAGCTTTCTTT. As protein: CASSPKQGAYTEAFF. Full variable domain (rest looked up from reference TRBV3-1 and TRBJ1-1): DTAVSQTPKYLVTQMGNDKSIKCEQNLGHDTMYWYKQDSKKFLKIMFSYNNKELIINETVPNRFSPKSPDKAHLNLHINSLELGDSAVYFCASSPKQGAYTEAFFGQGTRLTVV.

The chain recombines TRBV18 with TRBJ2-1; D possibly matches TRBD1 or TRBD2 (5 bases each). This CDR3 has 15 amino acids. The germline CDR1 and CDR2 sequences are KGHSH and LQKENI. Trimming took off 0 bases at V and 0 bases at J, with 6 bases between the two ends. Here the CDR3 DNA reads TGTGCCAGCTCACCACCAGGGACCTCCTACAATGAGCAGTTCTTC. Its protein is CASSPPGTSYNEQFF. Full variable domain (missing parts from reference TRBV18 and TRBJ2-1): NAGVMQNPRHLVRRRGQEARLRCSPMKGHSHVYWYRQLPEEGLKFMVYLQKENIIDESGMPKERFSAEFPKEGPSILRIQQVVRGDSAAYFCASSPPGTSYNEQFFGPGTRLTVL.